Here is one T cell receptor beta chain with its context. Antigen: not known. Donors counted as nominally healthy when sampled, yet unrecorded immune exposures were likely. This record comes from a study of cytomegalovirus exposure and HLA in healthy donors. Whole-study results and caveats: Both high specificity and high sensitivity reportedly marked the classifier's diagnosis of cytomegalovirus status. The authors listed over 150 TCR beta chains as cytomegalovirus-associated. The authors later found TCR association rates varying by HLA locus, with DRB1 most and HLA-C fewest.

The PCR employed 60 Vbeta primers together with 13 Jbeta primers. The assay was immunoSEQ multiplex PCR, and TCRdb's table has in-frame clones only and misses some. The sample contains about 200,000 clones, over 75% of which appear only once. The sample comprised PBMCs. The receptor's source is a male donor in good health and CMV-seronegative.

The CDR3 protein is CASSATIGQATGELFF. The CDR3 DNA reads TGTGCCAGCAGCGCCACTATCGGACAGGCAACCGGGGAGCTGTTTTTT. The chain uses TRBV11-3 and TRBJ2-2, with 7 bases aligning to TRBD1. The CDR3 is 16 amino acids. V gave up 5 bases and J gave up 5 bases; unmatched junction bases: 11. From germline, CDR1 is SGHNT and CDR2 YENEEA.